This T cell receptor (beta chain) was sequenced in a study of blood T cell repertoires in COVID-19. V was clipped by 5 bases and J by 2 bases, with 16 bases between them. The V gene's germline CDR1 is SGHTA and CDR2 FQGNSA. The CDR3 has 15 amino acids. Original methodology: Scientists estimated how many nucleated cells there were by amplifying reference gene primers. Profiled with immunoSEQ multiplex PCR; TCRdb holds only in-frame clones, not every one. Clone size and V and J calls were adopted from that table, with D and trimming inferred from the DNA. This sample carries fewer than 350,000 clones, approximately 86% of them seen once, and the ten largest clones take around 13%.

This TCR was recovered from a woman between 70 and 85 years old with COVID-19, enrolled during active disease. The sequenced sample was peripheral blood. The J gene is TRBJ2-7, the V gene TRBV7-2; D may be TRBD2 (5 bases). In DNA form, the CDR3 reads TGTGCCAGCAGCAGCAGGTGGGGAGCACCCTACGAGCAGTACTTC. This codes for CASSSRWGAPYEQYF.